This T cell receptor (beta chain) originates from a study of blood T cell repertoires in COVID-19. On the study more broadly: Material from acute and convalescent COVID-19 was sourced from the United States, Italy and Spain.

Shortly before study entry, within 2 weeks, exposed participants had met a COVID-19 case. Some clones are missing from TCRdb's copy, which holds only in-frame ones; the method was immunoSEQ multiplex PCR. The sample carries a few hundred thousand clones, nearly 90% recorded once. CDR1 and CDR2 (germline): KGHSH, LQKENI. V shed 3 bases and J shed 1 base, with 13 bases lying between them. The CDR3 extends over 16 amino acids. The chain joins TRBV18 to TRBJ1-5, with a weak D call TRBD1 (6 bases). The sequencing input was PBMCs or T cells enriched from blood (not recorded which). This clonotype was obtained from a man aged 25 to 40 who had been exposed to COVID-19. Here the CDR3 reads CASSPPTGGSNQPQHF. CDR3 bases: TGTGCCAGCTCACCCCCGACAGGTGGAAGCAATCAGCCCCAGCATTTT.